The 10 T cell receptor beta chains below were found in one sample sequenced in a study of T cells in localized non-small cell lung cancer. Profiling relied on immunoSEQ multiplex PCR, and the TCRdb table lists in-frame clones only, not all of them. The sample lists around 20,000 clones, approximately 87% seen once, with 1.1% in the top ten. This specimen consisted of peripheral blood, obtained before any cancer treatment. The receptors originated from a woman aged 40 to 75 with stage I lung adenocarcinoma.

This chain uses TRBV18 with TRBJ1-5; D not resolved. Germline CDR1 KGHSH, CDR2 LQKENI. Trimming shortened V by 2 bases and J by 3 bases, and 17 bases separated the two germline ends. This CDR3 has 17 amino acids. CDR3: CASSPASGGAINQPQHF. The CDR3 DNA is TGTGCCAGCTCACCAGCTAGCGGTGGAGCTATCAATCAGCCCCAGCATTTT.

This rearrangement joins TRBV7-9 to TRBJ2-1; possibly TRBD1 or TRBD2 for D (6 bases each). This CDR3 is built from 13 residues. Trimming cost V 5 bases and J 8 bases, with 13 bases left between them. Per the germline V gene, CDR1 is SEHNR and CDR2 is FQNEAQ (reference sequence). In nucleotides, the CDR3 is TGTGCCAGCAGCACCCCCGGGGGCGATGAGCAGTTCTTC. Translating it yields CASSTPGGDEQFF.

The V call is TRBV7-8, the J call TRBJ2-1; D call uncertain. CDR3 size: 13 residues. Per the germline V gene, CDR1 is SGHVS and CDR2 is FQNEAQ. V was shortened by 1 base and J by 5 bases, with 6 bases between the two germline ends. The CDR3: CASSLGPDNEQFF. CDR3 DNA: TGTGCCAGCAGCTTAGGCCCGGACAATGAGCAGTTCTTC.

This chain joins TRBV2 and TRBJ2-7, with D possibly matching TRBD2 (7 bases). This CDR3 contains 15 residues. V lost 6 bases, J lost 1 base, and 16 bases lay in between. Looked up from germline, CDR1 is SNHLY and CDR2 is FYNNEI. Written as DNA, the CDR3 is TGTGCCAGCAGAGAGGGGGAGGGGTGGTCCTACGAGCAGTACTTC. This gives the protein CASREGEGWSYEQYF.

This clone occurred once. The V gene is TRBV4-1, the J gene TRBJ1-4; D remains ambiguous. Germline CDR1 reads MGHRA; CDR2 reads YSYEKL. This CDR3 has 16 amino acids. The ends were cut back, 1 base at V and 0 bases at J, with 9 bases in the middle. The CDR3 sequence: CASSQVSRATNEKLFF. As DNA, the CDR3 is TGCGCCAGCAGCCAAGTATCGAGAGCAACTAATGAAAAACTGTTTTTT.

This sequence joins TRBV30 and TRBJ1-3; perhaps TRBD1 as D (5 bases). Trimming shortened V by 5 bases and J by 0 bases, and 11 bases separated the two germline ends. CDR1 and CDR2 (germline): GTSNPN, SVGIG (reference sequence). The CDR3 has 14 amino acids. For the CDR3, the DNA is TGTGCCTGGCAGGGCGCCTACTCTGGAAACACCATATATTTT. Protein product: CAWQGAYSGNTIYF. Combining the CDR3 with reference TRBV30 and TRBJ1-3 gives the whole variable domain SQTIHQWPATLVQPVGSPLSLECTVEGTSNPNLYWYRQAAGRGLQLLFYSVGIGQISSEVPQNLSASRPQDRQFILSSKKLLLSDSGFYLCAWQGAYSGNTIYFGEGSWLTVV.

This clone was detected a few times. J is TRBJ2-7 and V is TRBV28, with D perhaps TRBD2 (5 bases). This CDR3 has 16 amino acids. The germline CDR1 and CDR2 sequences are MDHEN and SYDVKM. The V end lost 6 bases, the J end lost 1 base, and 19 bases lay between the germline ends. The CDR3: CASSSPETRTSYEQYF. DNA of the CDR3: TGTGCCAGCAGCTCACCAGAGACAAGGACTTCCTACGAGCAGTACTTC.

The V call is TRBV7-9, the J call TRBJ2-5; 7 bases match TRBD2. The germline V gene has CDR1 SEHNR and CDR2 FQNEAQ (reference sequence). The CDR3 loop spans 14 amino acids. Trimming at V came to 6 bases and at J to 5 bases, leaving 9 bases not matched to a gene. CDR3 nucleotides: TGTGCCAGCAGGTTATCGGGGGGTAAGGAGACCCAGTACTTC. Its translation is CASRLSGGKETQYF.

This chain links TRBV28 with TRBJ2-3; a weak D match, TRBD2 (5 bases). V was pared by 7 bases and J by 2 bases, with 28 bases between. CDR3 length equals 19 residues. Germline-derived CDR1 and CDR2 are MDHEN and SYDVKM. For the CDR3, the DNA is TGTGCCAGCACTCCGAGACTACTTTGGCGACGATTTGCCACAGATACGCAGTATTTT. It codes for CASTPRLLWRRFATDTQYF. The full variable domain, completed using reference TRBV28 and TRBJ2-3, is DVKVTQSSRYLVKRTGEKVFLECVQDMDHENMFWYRQDPGLGLRLIYFSYDVKMKEKGDIPEGYSVSREKKERFSLILESASTNQTSMYLCASTPRLLWRRFATDTQYFGPGTRLTVL.

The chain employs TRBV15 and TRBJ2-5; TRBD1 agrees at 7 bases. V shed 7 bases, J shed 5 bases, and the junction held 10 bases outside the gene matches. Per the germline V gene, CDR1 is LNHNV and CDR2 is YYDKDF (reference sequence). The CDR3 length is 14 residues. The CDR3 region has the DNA TGTGCCACCACAGGGACAGTTGACACGGAGACCCAGTACTTC. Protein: CATTGTVDTETQYF.